Reported below is one TCR beta chain. The antigen remains unidentified. This sample is part of a study of cytomegalovirus exposure and HLA in healthy donors. About the study: Both the 100 to 150 validation repertoires and the roughly 700 first-cohort repertoires used the same platform, as reported by a later analysis. Study-level results: Overall, approximately 150 TCR beta chains were annotated as cytomegalovirus-associated.

Here immunoSEQ multiplex PCR was the method, and the copy in TCRdb shows in-frame clones only, minus some. Found here are about 56,000 clones, 93% of them singletons; the top ten hold around 1.7%. The TCR was taken from a woman younger than 35 in good health and CMV-seropositive. Source material: PBMCs.

CDR3 nucleotide sequence: TGTGCCAGCAGCTTGTGGCTAGCGGGGGGCACTAGCACAGATACGCAGTATTTT. Translated: CASSLWLAGGTSTDTQYF. The J gene is TRBJ2-3, the V gene TRBV5-8; 11 nucleotides align to TRBD2. The V and J ends lost 1 base and 0 bases, in that order; junction bases with no gene match: 7. Germline CDR1 is SGHTS and CDR2 is YDEGEE. This CDR3 comprises 18 residues.